The present T cell receptor (beta chain) was sequenced within a study of spatial heterogeneity in lung cancer. Study findings and constraints: Blood carried ubiquitous expanded tumor TCRs more at resection than follow-up.

TCRdb passed the 5' RACE reads through MiXCR, listing each CDR3 protein once. Counted here are several thousand distinct CDR3 sequences, approximately 16% occurring once; the ten biggest clones make up less than 70%. This sample's time point: sample taken at primary tumor resection. The authors sequenced whole RNA from tumor, nontumor lung or frozen PBMC without sorting. V lost 0 bases and J 4 bases, leaving 15 bases between the germline ends. This CDR3 has 16 residues. CDR1 is LGHNA and CDR2 is YSLEER in the germline V gene. As regards this clonotype: Its antigen is currently unknown.

Specimen: PBMCs, collected at surgery. The sequence was collected from a male donor with early-stage non-small cell lung cancer. The gene calls are TRBV4-3 and TRBJ2-5; weak D call: TRBD1 (7 bases). In DNA, the CDR3 is TGCGCCAGCAGCCAAGACGGCCGGCAGGGGGGAGAGACCCAGTACTTC. Translation gives CASSQDGRQGGETQYF.